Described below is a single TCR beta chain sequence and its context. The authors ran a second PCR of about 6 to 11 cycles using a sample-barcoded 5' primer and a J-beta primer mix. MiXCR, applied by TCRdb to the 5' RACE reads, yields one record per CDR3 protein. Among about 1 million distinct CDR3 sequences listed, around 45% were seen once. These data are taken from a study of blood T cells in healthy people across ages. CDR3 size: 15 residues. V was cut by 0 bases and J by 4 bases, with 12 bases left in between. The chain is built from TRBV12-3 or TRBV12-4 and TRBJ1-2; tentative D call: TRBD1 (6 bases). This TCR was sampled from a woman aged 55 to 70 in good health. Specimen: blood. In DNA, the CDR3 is TGTGCCAGCAGTTTAGCCGCAGGGGTAGTCTATGGCTACACCTTC. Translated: CASSLAAGVVYGYTF.